One sample yielded the 28 T cell receptor beta chains listed below, sequenced in a study of blood T cell repertoires in COVID-19. Clones were sequenced by immunoSEQ multiplex PCR, and TCRdb holds only the in-frame ones, with some missing. The table lists approximately 93,000 clones, about 77% of them singletons. The source material was peripheral blood. The receptor set was obtained from a woman older than 75 with acute or convalescent COVID-19.

This clone was picked up a small number of times. The J gene is TRBJ1-2, the V gene TRBV5-4; the match to TRBD1 covers 9 bases. In germline, CDR1 is SGHNT, CDR2 YYREEE (reference sequence). This CDR3 has 14 residues. Germline trimming cut 4 bases from V and 7 bases from J; bases unmatched to any gene: 8. The CDR3, as DNA: TGTGCCAGCAGCCTAACAGGGGGCTCAGGTGGCTACACCTTC. It is translated as CASSLTGGSGGYTF.

The J gene is TRBJ2-7, the V gene TRBV9; 13 bases are a match to TRBD2. V gave up 0 bases and J gave up 1 base; unmatched junction bases: 4. The germline V gene has CDR1 SGDLS and CDR2 YYNGEE. CDR3 length equals 17 residues. CDR3 sequence reads: CASSVGLAGGRSYEQYF. The DNA of the CDR3 is TGTGCCAGCAGCGTAGGACTAGCGGGGGGCCGTTCCTACGAGCAGTACTTC.

V and J are TRBV7-3 and TRBJ2-4; perhaps TRBD2 as D (6 bases). The germline CDR1 and CDR2 sequences are SGHTA and FQGTGA. CDR3 length: 16 residues. V dropped 7 bases and J dropped 1 base, with 17 bases sitting between them. The CDR3 loop is CASTATLASAKNIQYF. CDR3 DNA: TGTGCCAGCACCGCGACCCTAGCGTCGGCCAAAAACATTCAGTACTTC.

The J gene is TRBJ2-1, the V gene TRBV5-1; 8 bases map to TRBD2. Germline CDR1 and CDR2: SGHRS and YFSETQ. This CDR3 comprises 16 residues. Trimming cost V 4 bases and J 5 bases; bases outside gene matches: 11. Written as DNA, the CDR3 is TGCGCCAGCAGCAGGTTAGCGGGATTTAGCGACAATGAGCAGTTCTTC. The encoded protein is CASSRLAGFSDNEQFF. The variable domain in full, completed from reference TRBV5-1 and TRBJ2-1, reads KAGVTQTPRYLIKTRGQQVTLSCSPISGHRSVSWYQQTPGQGLQFLFEYFSETQRNKGNFPGRFSGRQFSNSRSEMNVSTLELGDSALYLCASSRLAGFSDNEQFFGPGTRLTVL.

This clone was picked up many times. V gene TRBV30 combines with J gene TRBJ1-3; 7 bases fit TRBD1. The CDR3 is 17 amino acids. V dropped 0 bases and J dropped 4; count of bases not matched to a gene: 12. Germline loops: CDR1 GTSNPN, CDR2 SVGIG (reference sequence). In DNA, the CDR3 is TGTGCCTGGAGTGTACGATTACAGGGGCGACGAGGAAACACCATATATTTT. Residues: CAWSVRLQGRRGNTIYF.

This clone was picked up one time. The chain links TRBV4-3 to TRBJ2-3; no reliable D call. CDR1 is LGHNA, CDR2 YSLEER, per germline. This CDR3 has 14 amino acids. The ends were cut back, 1 base at V and 2 bases at J, with 7 bases in the middle. The CDR3 bases are TGCGCCAGCAGCCAAGTAGCATACACAGATACGCAGTATTTT. This sequence encodes CASSQVAYTDTQYF.

J is TRBJ1-2 and V is TRBV19, with 7 positions matching TRBD1. V was pared by 7 bases and J by 7 bases, with 15 bases of the junction left unmatched. The CDR3 length is 15 residues. Germline CDR1 and CDR2: LNHDA and SQIVND (reference sequence). The CDR3 loop reads CASMRTDREGGGYTF. DNA of the CDR3: TGTGCCAGTATGCGGACAGACAGGGAAGGAGGTGGCTACACCTTC.

The chain combines TRBV25-1 with TRBJ2-1, with D possibly matching TRBD1 (6 bases). CDR1 and CDR2 from the germline V gene are MGHDK and SYGVNS. The CDR3 contains 15 residues. V was shortened by 7 bases and J by 4 bases, with 17 bases between the two germline ends. The CDR3 sequence: CASKQAGDFYNEQFF. The CDR3 DNA is TGTGCCAGCAAGCAGGCAGGGGATTTTTACAATGAGCAGTTCTTC.

The chain joins TRBV7-3 to TRBJ2-1; D gene unclear. CDR3 length: 14 residues. CDR1 SGHTA and CDR2 FQGTGA come from the germline V gene. The ends were cut back, 5 bases at V and 0 bases at J, with 8 bases in the middle. In DNA, the CDR3 is TGTGCCAGCAGCCCCCCGGGCTCCTACAATGAGCAGTTCTTC. As protein: CASSPPGSYNEQFF.

This sequence joins TRBV6-4 and TRBJ1-3, with a tentative D call TRBD1 (6 bases). Trimming took off 3 bases at V and 4 bases at J, with 22 bases between the two ends. Germline CDR1 MRHNA, CDR2 SNTAGT. This CDR3 comprises 18 residues. The CDR3 loop is CASSERGLRQAQGNTIYF. The DNA of the CDR3 is TGTGCCAGCAGTGAGCGAGGACTGCGACAGGCACAAGGAAACACCATATATTTT.

There are a few counts of this clone. V gene TRBV4-3 combines with J gene TRBJ2-2; TRBD1 matches 9 bases. J gave up 1 base and V 6 bases, and 9 bases lay outside the gene matches. This CDR3 is 17 amino acids long. The germline CDR1 and CDR2 sequences are LGHNA and YSLEER. This CDR3 reads CASSYRQGGWNTGELFF. The CDR3 DNA reads TGCGCCAGCAGTTACCGACAGGGGGGATGGAACACCGGGGAGCTGTTTTTT.

The count of this clone is one. The rearrangement uses TRBV30 and TRBJ1-2; tentative D call: TRBD1 (6 bases). CDR3 size: 12 residues. V was clipped by 2 bases and J by 8 bases, with 12 bases between them. The V gene's germline CDR1 is GTSNPN and CDR2 SVGIG (reference sequence). The CDR3 protein is CAWSRQVEGYTF. The CDR3 nucleotides are TGTGCCTGGAGTCGACAGGTAGAGGGCTACACCTTC.

In its sample, this clone was seen once. The chain is built from TRBV28 and TRBJ1-2; the D is unclear. Germline V gives CDR1 MDHEN, CDR2 SYDVKM. Trimming took 7 bases from V and 8 from J, leaving 11 bases between them. The CDR3 is made up of 11 amino acids. The CDR3 loop is CASTALLGYTF. CDR3 DNA: TGTGCCAGCACCGCCTTACTAGGCTACACCTTC.

The sample holds a few counts of this clone. In nucleotides, the CDR3 is TGTGCCAGCAGTGACTCGGAGGACACAGATACGCAGTATTTT. It specifies CASSDSEDTDTQYF. The gene calls are TRBV6-4 and TRBJ2-3; weak D call: TRBD2 (5 bases). The CDR3 loop spans 14 amino acids. Trimming removed 0 bases from V and 2 bases from J, with 6 bases in between. CDR1 is MRHNA, CDR2 SNTAGT, per germline.

This chain links TRBV6-1 with TRBJ1-2; 11 bases map to TRBD1. V shed 1 base and J 2 bases; nucleotides not matched to a gene: 9. Germline loops: CDR1 MNHNS, CDR2 SASEGT. This CDR3 comprises 18 residues. As DNA, the CDR3 is TGTGCCAGCAGTGAAGTGGGAGGACAGGGGGCCGGAAACTATGGCTACACCTTC. Its translation: CASSEVGGQGAGNYGYTF.

The chain uses TRBV18 and TRBJ2-3; a possible D gene is TRBD2 (5 bases). From germline, CDR1 is KGHSH and CDR2 LQKENI. This CDR3 contains 14 residues. V gave up 0 bases and J gave up 3 bases, with 7 bases separating them. This chain's CDR3 is CASSPPPGTDTQYF. In DNA form, the CDR3 reads TGTGCCAGCTCACCACCGCCGGGGACAGATACGCAGTATTTT.

The chain combines TRBV10-1 with TRBJ2-7; D perhaps matches TRBD1 (5 bases). Germline assignment: CDR1 WNHNN and CDR2 SYGVQD (reference sequence). The CDR3 sequence is 14 residues long. V lost 3 bases to trimming and J lost 2 bases, with 11 bases between them. The CDR3 DNA sequence: TGCGCCAGCAGTGAAGGGGAAAGGACCTACGAGCAGTACTTC. Translation gives CASSEGERTYEQYF.

The chain is built from TRBV5-5 and TRBJ2-1; 8 nucleotides agree with TRBD1. The CDR3 is made up of 15 amino acids. Germline-derived CDR1 and CDR2 are SGHKS and YYEKEE (reference sequence). V lost 4 bases to trimming and J lost 2 bases; unmatched junction nucleotides: 5. This CDR3 reads CASSPPGQAYNEQFF. The CDR3 region has the DNA TGTGCCAGCAGCCCACCGGGACAGGCCTACAATGAGCAGTTCTTC.

The CDR3: CASCSSTGHYGYTF. The CDR3 nucleotides read TGTGCCAGCTGTTCGTCTACTGGGCACTATGGCTACACCTTC. This chain joins TRBV27 and TRBJ1-2, with D unclear. In germline, CDR1 is MNHEY, CDR2 SMNVEV (reference sequence). The CDR3 is made up of 14 amino acids. The germline V and J ends were trimmed by 8 bases and 3 bases, with 16 bases remaining between them.

This sequence joins TRBV28 and TRBJ2-1; 9 nucleotides agree with TRBD1. Per the germline V gene, CDR1 is MDHEN and CDR2 is SYDVKM. CDR3 length: 14 residues. The V segment lost 8 bases and the J segment 0 bases; nucleotides outside the gene matches: 2. CDR3 loop: CASGTGSSYNEQFF. The CDR3 region has the DNA TGTGCCAGCGGGACAGGGAGCTCCTACAATGAGCAGTTCTTC.

The rearrangement uses TRBV9 and TRBJ1-5, with D tentatively TRBD1 (5 bases). This CDR3 contains 15 residues. CDR1 and CDR2 (germline): SGDLS, YYNGEE. The ends were cut back, 0 bases at V and 0 bases at J, with 7 bases in the middle. As DNA, the CDR3 is TGTGCCAGCAGCGTAGGCAGGGATAGCAATCAGCCCCAGCATTTT. This encodes CASSVGRDSNQPQHF.

This clone was observed a few times. This rearrangement joins TRBV6-5 to TRBJ2-7, with D tentatively TRBD2 (6 bases). The CDR3 has 15 amino acids. Germline CDR1 reads MNHEY; CDR2 reads SVGAGI. V dropped 0 bases and J dropped 9 bases, with 18 bases sitting between them. CDR3 coding DNA: TGTGCCAGCAGTTACTCGAACCGGAGGGGTCAAGGGCAGTACTTC. Translated: CASSYSNRRGQGQYF.

As DNA, the CDR3 is TGTGCCAGCGTATCGGACAGATCTAACTATGGCTACACCTTC. This gives the protein CASVSDRSNYGYTF. The chain links TRBV7-2 to TRBJ1-2; possibly TRBD1 for D (6 bases). Trimming shortened V by 8 bases and J by 0 bases, and 13 bases separated the two germline ends. Germline loops: CDR1 SGHTA, CDR2 FQGNSA. The CDR3 has 14 residues.

CDR3 in amino acids: CASSSVGLQETQYF. Here the CDR3 DNA reads TGTGCCAGCAGTTCTGTTGGACTTCAAGAGACCCAGTACTTC. The chain uses TRBV6-5 and TRBJ2-5; weak D call: TRBD2 (5 bases). The CDR3 is 14 residues long. In germline, CDR1 is MNHEY, CDR2 SVGAGI. V gave up 4 bases and J gave up 2 bases, with 11 bases separating them.

The sample holds one count of this clone. For the CDR3, the DNA is TGCAGCACCCCTGAGGGACAGAGCACAGATACGCAGTATTTT. Translating it yields CSTPEGQSTDTQYF. The chain carries TRBV29-1 and TRBJ2-3; 7 positions match TRBD1. After removal of 8 bases from V and 0 bases from J, the junction contained 8 bases not matched to a gene. There are 14 residues in the CDR3. Germline V gene data show CDR1 as SQVTM and CDR2 as ANQGSEA.

The chain links TRBV6-2 or TRBV6-3 to TRBJ2-1, with 10 bases that match TRBD2. V dropped 6 bases and J dropped 7; count of bases not matched to a gene: 9. The CDR3 length is 15 residues. Germline values: CDR1 MNHEY, CDR2 SVGEGT. CDR3 residues: CASSRGVAGGNEQFF. CDR3 nucleotides: TGTGCCAGCAGCCGCGGGGTAGCGGGAGGTAATGAGCAGTTCTTC.

This chain connects TRBV18 to TRBJ2-2; TRBD2 aligns across 10 bases. The V gene's germline CDR1 is KGHSH and CDR2 LQKENI. With V trimmed by 2 bases and J by 6 bases, 12 bases remained unmatched. The CDR3 has 18 amino acids. The chain's CDR3 is CASSPGLAGESVAGELFF. Here the CDR3 DNA reads TGTGCCAGCTCACCAGGGCTAGCGGGAGAAAGTGTGGCCGGGGAGCTGTTTTTT.

The sample holds one count of this clone. This chain uses TRBV6-2 or TRBV6-3 with TRBJ2-1; 10 positions agree with TRBD2. This CDR3 has 17 amino acids. CDR1 and CDR2 from the germline V gene are MNHEY and SVGEGT. Unmatched junction bases numbered 9, after V lost 5 bases and J lost 2 bases. CDR3 DNA sequence: TGTGCCAGCAGTCACGGTCTAGCGGGAGCCACCTACAATGAGCAGTTCTTC. Protein: CASSHGLAGATYNEQFF.